One and the same sample provided the 27 T cell receptor beta chains below, sequenced in a study of human T cells and chemical hapten exposure. TCRdb re-derived calls from the RACE reads in MiXCR, one entry per CDR3 protein. Here the sample spans under 200,000 distinct CDR3 sequences, around 30% being singletons. Specified time point: pre-sensitization, week 0. Treatment denoted: therapeutic diphenylcyclopropenone sensitization with weekly scalp DPC. Sequences were derived from whole blood, sampled in connection with sensitization to the hapten diphenylcyclopropenone (DPC). These receptor sequences come from a woman in her thirties with alopecia areata. Some clones in this sample may be carry-over from other donors' samples.

This chain uses TRBV7-8 with TRBJ2-1; D unresolved. The CDR3 length is 16 residues. The ends were cut back, 5 bases at V and 4 bases at J, with 18 bases in the middle. The germline V gene has CDR1 SGHVS and CDR2 FQNEAQ. The CDR3: CASSTWRAIKYNEQFF. CDR3 coding DNA: TGTGCCAGCAGCACGTGGCGAGCGATAAAATACAATGAGCAGTTCTTC.

V and J are TRBV20-1 and TRBJ2-5; 14 bases fit TRBD2. Germline CDR1 reads DFQATT; CDR2 reads SNEGSKA (reference sequence). The CDR3 is 16 amino acids. After removal of 2 bases from V and 5 bases from J, the junction contained 7 bases not matched to a gene. CDR3 loop: CSARRLAGGSGETQYF. In nucleotides, the CDR3 is TGCAGTGCTAGAAGACTAGCGGGAGGGTCGGGGGAGACCCAGTACTTC.

The V call is TRBV2, the J call TRBJ2-3; D might be TRBD2 (6 bases). Trimming took 3 bases from V and 6 from J, leaving 16 bases between them. The CDR3 sequence is 15 residues long. Germline CDR1 is SNHLY and CDR2 is FYNNEI. The CDR3 sequence: CASSDVGGSGDTQYF. CDR3 DNA: TGTGCCAGCAGTGATGTCGGGGGAAGCGGCGATACGCAGTATTTT.

This clonotype was detected a few times. V is TRBV28 and J is TRBJ1-4; D unclear. Germline V gives CDR1 MDHEN, CDR2 SYDVKM. The CDR3 has 12 amino acids. The V end lost 8 bases, the J end lost 0 bases, and 4 bases lay between the germline ends. CDR3 sequence: CASSSTNEKLFF. In DNA, the CDR3 is TGTGCCAGCTCTTCAACTAATGAAAAACTGTTTTTT.

The rearrangement joins TRBV24-1 to TRBJ2-7, with D tentatively TRBD2 (6 bases). V dropped 3 bases and J dropped 9 bases, with 14 bases sitting between them. The CDR3 has 13 residues. Per the germline V gene, CDR1 is KGHDR and CDR2 is SFDVKD. The CDR3 sequence: CATSDTTTGLQYF. CDR3 DNA: TGTGCCACCAGTGATACAACAACGGGACTGCAGTACTTC.

The chain recombines TRBV5-4 with TRBJ1-2; D call uncertain. V was shortened by 3 bases and J by 5 bases, with 8 bases between the two germline ends. Germline CDR1 reads SGHNT; CDR2 reads YYREEE (reference sequence). This CDR3 contains 12 residues. The CDR3 spells CASSSIGYGYTF. The CDR3 nucleotides read TGTGCCAGCAGCTCAATCGGATATGGCTACACCTTC.

The CDR3 sequence is CASRPGTGGNEQFF. CDR3 bases: TGTGCCAGCAGACCTGGGACAGGGGGCAATGAGCAGTTCTTC. This chain connects TRBV2 to TRBJ2-1, with TRBD1 matching over 11 bases. The V and J ends lost 6 bases and 6 bases, in that order; junction bases with no gene match: 4. The germline gives CDR1 SNHLY, CDR2 FYNNEI. This CDR3 comprises 14 residues. Looking up the rest from reference TRBV2 and TRBJ2-1 gives the full variable domain: EPEVTQTPSHQVTQMGQEVILRCVPISNHLYFYWYRQILGQKVEFLVSFYNNEISEKSEIFDDQFSVERPDGSNFTLKIRSTKLEDSAMYFCASRPGTGGNEQFFGPGTRLTVL.

This sequence joins TRBV29-1 and TRBJ2-1; TRBD2 aligns across 7 bases. V lost 7 bases, J lost 0 bases, and 9 bases stayed unmatched. Germline values: CDR1 SQVTM, CDR2 ANQGSEA. The CDR3 is 15 amino acids. This chain's CDR3 is CSAQTSFGSYNEQFF. For the CDR3, the DNA is TGCAGCGCCCAGACTAGCTTTGGCTCCTACAATGAGCAGTTCTTC.

The rearrangement links TRBV15 to TRBJ1-4; D is perhaps TRBD1 (5 bases). The CDR3 spans 15 residues. Germline V gene data show CDR1 as LNHNV and CDR2 as YYDKDF (reference sequence). V was trimmed by 6 bases and J by 1 base, leaving 12 bases between them. CDR3 region: CATRGPGGTNEKLFF. The CDR3 DNA follows: TGTGCCACCAGAGGGCCCGGGGGAACTAATGAAAAACTGTTTTTT.

This clonotype was found many times. The chain links TRBV9 to TRBJ2-7; D may be TRBD2 (6 bases). Germline V lookup: CDR1 SGDLS, CDR2 YYNGEE. The ends were cut back, 0 bases at V and 2 bases at J, with 12 bases in the middle. This CDR3 spans 15 amino acids. The CDR3: CASSVGPSETYEQYF. The CDR3, as DNA: TGTGCCAGCAGCGTAGGTCCTAGCGAGACCTACGAGCAGTACTTC.

The V gene is TRBV27, the J gene TRBJ1-2; perhaps TRBD1 as D (5 bases). Looked up from germline, CDR1 is MNHEY and CDR2 is SMNVEV (reference sequence). The germline V and J ends were trimmed by 2 bases and 8 bases, with 15 bases remaining between them. The length of the CDR3 is 14 residues. The CDR3 nucleotides are TGTGCCAGCAGTTTACGGGGGGGTCTAGGGGGCTACACCTTC. Protein product: CASSLRGGLGGYTF.

This clonotype was counted between two and nine times. The gene calls are TRBV18 and TRBJ2-2; TRBD1 matches 8 bases. This CDR3 region has 16 residues. Germline-derived CDR1 and CDR2 are KGHSH and LQKENI. With V trimmed by 4 bases and J by 3 bases, 7 bases remained unmatched. This CDR3 reads CASSLGQGADTGELFF. CDR3 bases: TGTGCCAGCTCACTAGGACAGGGAGCGGACACCGGGGAGCTGTTTTTT.

This chain uses TRBV28 with TRBJ2-3; D remains unclear. Looked up from germline, CDR1 is MDHEN and CDR2 is SYDVKM. The V end was cut by 5 bases, the J end by 4 bases, with 16 bases between. The CDR3 has 15 amino acids. The CDR3 is CASSHPTLSPDTQYF. The CDR3 DNA is TGTGCCAGCAGTCACCCTACCCTGAGCCCAGATACGCAGTATTTT.

This clonotype was found many times. CDR3 amino acids: CASSLVGNVIGEAFF. CDR3 coding DNA: TGTGCCAGCAGCTTGGTTGGCAATGTAATAGGTGAAGCTTTCTTT. The chain is built from TRBV5-4 and TRBJ1-1; D not certain. Between the trimmed V and J ends, which lost 0 bases and 7 bases, there was a span of 16 bases. The CDR3 loop spans 15 amino acids. CDR1 and CDR2 from the germline V gene are SGHNT and YYREEE (reference sequence).

The chain combines TRBV28 with TRBJ2-7; D is possibly TRBD2 (6 bases). Trimming stripped 1 base from V and 6 bases from J, with 13 bases between. The length of the CDR3 is 14 residues. Germline V gives CDR1 MDHEN, CDR2 SYDVKM. CDR3 in amino acids: CASSLYRDSGEQYF. CDR3 coding DNA: TGTGCCAGCAGTTTATACCGGGACTCCGGCGAGCAGTACTTC.

The J gene is TRBJ2-1, the V gene TRBV20-1, with 8 bases aligning to TRBD2. Per germline, CDR1 DFQATT and CDR2 SNEGSKA (reference sequence). Losses at the gene ends were 4 bases for V and 0 bases for J; bases not matched to a gene: 5. CDR3 size: 15 residues. The CDR3 spells CSAIGGGSSYNEQFF. The CDR3 DNA is TGCAGTGCTATCGGCGGGGGGAGCTCCTACAATGAGCAGTTCTTC.

The gene calls are TRBV9 and TRBJ2-3; D might be TRBD1 (5 bases). Germline V gene sequence: CDR1 SGDLS, CDR2 YYNGEE. The CDR3 contains 15 residues. Deletions cut 0 bases from V and 1 base from J, with 9 bases between. DNA for the CDR3: TGTGCCAGCAGCGTAGTAGGGGCCGGCACAGATACGCAGTATTTT. This codes for CASSVVGAGTDTQYF.

This chain connects TRBV28 to TRBJ2-1; 9 bases map to TRBD1. The CDR3 totals 15 residues. The V gene end was trimmed by 4 bases and the J gene end by 7 bases; junction bases not matched to a gene: 8. Germline-derived CDR1 and CDR2 are MDHEN and SYDVKM. CDR3 residues: CASSSYRDRVNEQFF. The CDR3 region has the DNA TGTGCCAGCAGTTCCTACCGGGACAGGGTGAATGAGCAGTTCTTC. Using reference TRBV28 and TRBJ2-1 for the parts outside the CDR3, the full variable domain is DVKVTQSSRYLVKRTGEKVFLECVQDMDHENMFWYRQDPGLGLRLIYFSYDVKMKEKGDIPEGYSVSREKKERFSLILESASTNQTSMYLCASSSYRDRVNEQFFGPGTRLTVL.

Only a few counts were recorded for this clonotype. The V and J genes are TRBV12-3 or TRBV12-4 and TRBJ1-2; 8 nucleotides match TRBD1. The trim removed 6 bases at V and 8 bases at J, leaving 11 bases unmatched. The CDR3 extends over 14 amino acids. This CDR3 is CASSSTQGAGGYTF. CDR3 DNA: TGTGCCAGCAGCTCAACTCAGGGGGCTGGAGGCTACACCTTC.

The genes are TRBV28 and TRBJ2-4, with D tentatively TRBD2 (5 bases). The V gene's germline CDR1 is MDHEN and CDR2 SYDVKM. With 6 bases removed from V and 0 bases from J, the gap between germline ends came to 12 bases. The CDR3 covers 15 residues. CDR3: CASSLEGLAKNIQYF. CDR3 DNA: TGTGCCAGCAGCCTTGAGGGTTTAGCCAAAAACATTCAGTACTTC.

V usage is TRBV29-1 and J usage is TRBJ2-2, with no clear D. Germline assignment: CDR1 SQVTM and CDR2 ANQGSEA. The CDR3 has 10 amino acids. Trimming removed 5 bases from V and 7 bases from J, with 5 bases in between. CDR3 sequence: CSVLDGELFF. For the CDR3, the DNA is TGCAGCGTTCTCGACGGGGAGCTGTTTTTT.

This chain connects TRBV29-1 to TRBJ2-3, with 10 bases aligning to TRBD1. This CDR3 contains 13 residues. Per germline, CDR1 SQVTM and CDR2 ANQGSEA. Trimming took 6 bases from V and 6 from J; bases not matched to a gene: 6. The CDR3 DNA reads as TGCAGCGTGACCGGGACAGGGGCGGATACGCAGTATTTT. It specifies CSVTGTGADTQYF.

This clonotype was counted a few times. The chain carries TRBV10-3 and TRBJ2-7, with D possibly being TRBD2 (5 bases). Germline V lookup: CDR1 ENHRY, CDR2 SYGVKD. The CDR3 sequence is 13 residues long. Deletions cut 5 bases from V and 5 bases from J, with 13 bases between. The CDR3 spells CAISPSRDDEQYF. In DNA form, the CDR3 reads TGTGCCATCAGTCCCTCCCGGGATGACGAGCAGTACTTC.

This clonotype has a handful of counts. In nucleotides, the CDR3 is TGTGCCAGCAGTTTATTAGGGGCTCAGCCCCAGCATTTT. Its translation: CASSLLGAQPQHF. The chain carries TRBV28 and TRBJ1-5; tentatively, D is TRBD1 (5 bases). CDR3 length: 13 amino acids. CDR1 and CDR2 (germline): MDHEN, SYDVKM. V lost 1 base and J 6 bases, leaving 7 bases between the germline ends.

The rearrangement links TRBV10-3 to TRBJ1-4, with D unresolved. This CDR3 has 14 amino acids. V shed 3 bases and J shed 8 bases, with 13 bases lying between them. Germline-derived CDR1 and CDR2 are ENHRY and SYGVKD. CDR3: CAISDRQKEEKLFF. CDR3 DNA: TGTGCCATCAGTGATCGGCAGAAGGAAGAAAAACTGTTTTTT.

This clonotype was counted a few times. The chain carries TRBV27 and TRBJ2-7; 8 bases agree with TRBD2. In germline, CDR1 is MNHEY, CDR2 SMNVEV (reference sequence). V shed 4 bases and J 5 bases; nucleotides not matched to a gene: 13. The CDR3 length is 16 residues. DNA of the CDR3: TGTGCCAGCAGTTCGGGCCTCGGACTAGCCATCCACGAGCAGTACTTC. Translated, it gives CASSSGLGLAIHEQYF.

The chain carries TRBV28 and TRBJ1-4, with 8 nucleotides matching TRBD1. Germline assignment: CDR1 MDHEN and CDR2 SYDVKM. The length of the CDR3 is 14 residues. V shed 3 bases and J 6 bases; nucleotides not matched to a gene: 3. In DNA form, the CDR3 reads TGTGCCAGCAGTTTCCCAGGGGGCTATGAAAAACTGTTTTTT. Translated: CASSFPGGYEKLFF. Full variable domain (outside the CDR3, taken from reference TRBV28 and TRBJ1-4): DVKVTQSSRYLVKRTGEKVFLECVQDMDHENMFWYRQDPGLGLRLIYFSYDVKMKEKGDIPEGYSVSREKKERFSLILESASTNQTSMYLCASSFPGGYEKLFFGSGTQLSVL.